Listed here are 10 T cell receptor beta chains from one sample, sequenced in a study of T cell responses to AZD1222 COVID-19 vaccine (dated by TCRdb to the early 2020s). The method was the immunoSEQ multiplex PCR assay. In TCRdb, the immuneACCESS table is reduced to in-frame sequences with V and J assigned. These tables do not hold every clone; where another copy was compared, an unresolved V gene accounts for under half, and the others remain unexplained. The sample yields under 120,000 clones; more than 90% were counted once. The ten largest clones capture approximately 2.2% of the sample. This specimen's time point label, interpreted: baseline before first vaccination. This specimen consisted of peripheral blood, obtained on day 0 of AZD1222 vaccination. The receptors come from an adult in good health.

This chain links TRBV4-3 with TRBJ1-3; D unresolved. Trimming took 5 bases from V and 7 from J, leaving 12 bases between them. The CDR3 extends over 13 amino acids. CDR1 is LGHNA and CDR2 is YSLEER in the germline V gene. The CDR3 bases are TGCGCCAGCAGCTCCCTCCCGGGGAACACCATATATTTT. It specifies CASSSLPGNTIYF.

V gene TRBV19 combines with J gene TRBJ2-1, with D perhaps being TRBD1 or TRBD2 (5 bases each). This CDR3 region has 13 residues. V was clipped by 3 bases and J by 7 bases, with 10 bases between them. Germline values: CDR1 LNHDA, CDR2 SQIVND (reference sequence). The CDR3 coding sequence is TGTGCCAGTAGTATCGGGGCCGGTAATGAGCAGTTCTTC. This gives the protein CASSIGAGNEQFF.

The V and J genes are TRBV7-9 and TRBJ1-2; tentative D call: TRBD1 (5 bases). Per germline, CDR1 SEHNR and CDR2 FQNEAQ (reference sequence). The V gene lost 4 bases and the J gene lost 8 bases, with 17 bases spanning the gap. This CDR3 comprises 14 residues. CDR3 amino acids: CASSSSRDVYGYTF. CDR3 DNA sequence: TGTGCCAGCAGCTCATCCAGGGATGTCTACGGCTACACCTTC.

The chain employs TRBV4-3 and TRBJ2-7; 7 nucleotides match TRBD1. Germline-derived CDR1 and CDR2 are LGHNA and YSLEER. Trimming took 0 bases from V and 6 from J; bases not matched to a gene: 5. This CDR3 is built from 14 residues. The CDR3 region has the DNA TGCGCCAGCAGCCAAGATTTTCAGGGGGTCGAGCAGTACTTC. This codes for CASSQDFQGVEQYF.

V usage is TRBV19 and J usage is TRBJ2-7; 8 nucleotides agree with TRBD1. Germline CDR1 is LNHDA and CDR2 is SQIVND (reference sequence). The CDR3 sequence is 14 residues long. The ends lost 3 bases at V and 2 bases at J; junction bases unmatched: 3. Here the CDR3 DNA reads TGTGCCAGTAGTATCGACAGGGGCGCCTACGAGCAGTACTTC. It yields the protein CASSIDRGAYEQYF.

The table lists this clone with a count of one. The V and J genes are TRBV5-6 and TRBJ2-3; D is uncertain. Germline lookup yields CDR1 SGHDT and CDR2 YYEEEE. The CDR3 covers 11 residues. The germline V and J ends were trimmed by 2 bases and 2 bases, with 0 bases remaining between them. The DNA for the CDR3 is TGTGCCAGCAGCTTCACAGATACGCAGTATTTT. The encoded protein is CASSFTDTQYF.

The V call is TRBV7-2, the J call TRBJ2-7; 9 bases align to TRBD2. The CDR3 has 15 amino acids. V lost 1 base to trimming and J lost 5 bases; unmatched junction nucleotides: 6. Germline V CDR1 and CDR2: SGHTA, FQGNSA. The CDR3 sequence is CASSLDAGGSHEQYF. The CDR3 coding sequence is TGTGCCAGCAGCTTAGATGCGGGGGGGAGCCACGAGCAGTACTTC.

The V and J genes are TRBV7-2 and TRBJ2-2; no reliable D call. The CDR3 is 14 residues long. Germline values: CDR1 SGHTA, CDR2 FQGNSA. Trimming took off 1 base at V and 3 bases at J, with 6 bases between the two ends. CDR3 region: CASSLGRHTGELFF. For the CDR3, the DNA is TGTGCCAGCAGCTTAGGACGGCACACCGGGGAGCTGTTTTTT.

The chain carries TRBV5-1 and TRBJ1-1, with a possible D match to TRBD1 (6 bases). The CDR3 runs to 14 residues. Trimming stripped 1 base from V and 2 bases from J, with 9 bases between. Germline CDR1 is SGHRS and CDR2 is YFSETQ. The CDR3 DNA reads as TGCGCCAGCAGCTTGTTAGGGGGTAACACTGAAGCTTTCTTT. Its protein product is CASSLLGGNTEAFF.

This chain connects TRBV6-6 to TRBJ1-1; D is possibly TRBD1 (5 bases). Germline CDR1 reads MNHNY; CDR2 reads SVGAGI (reference sequence). Trimming took off 2 bases at V and 1 base at J, with 8 bases between the two ends. CDR3 length: 14 amino acids. Written as DNA, the CDR3 is TGTGCCAGCAGTTACGACGGGGCGAACACTGAAGCTTTCTTT. Protein: CASSYDGANTEAFF.